Presented here are 6 T cell receptor beta chains from one specimen sequenced in a study of a mutant IDH1 vaccine in newly diagnosed glioma. No antigen is known for these receptors. Some clones are missing from TCRdb's copy, which holds only in-frame ones; the method was immunoSEQ multiplex PCR. The sample holds under 150,000 clones, about four fifths seen once. Time point described: week 11, during vaccination. The study gave 300 ug of mutant IDH1 20-mer peptide per vaccine dose, with topical imiquimod. Sequencing used PBMCs, obtained from a glioma patient whose treatment included an IDH1 peptide vaccine. These receptor sequences come from a man aged 40-49 years with glioma.

The CDR3 loop is CASFPGNGFTEAFF. CDR3 DNA: TGCGCCAGCTTCCCTGGAAATGGATTCACGGAAGCTTTCTTT. The chain combines TRBV10-2 with TRBJ1-1, with D uncertain. Per germline, CDR1 WSHSY and CDR2 SAAADI. The V end lost 8 bases, the J end lost 8 bases, and 21 bases lay between the germline ends. This CDR3 contains 14 residues.

V gene TRBV6-5 combines with J gene TRBJ2-3, with 7 bases matching TRBD2. Germline assignment: CDR1 MNHEY and CDR2 SVGAGI. CDR3 size: 14 residues. With 3 bases clipped from V and 4 bases from J, the junction kept 4 bases outside the gene matches. CDR3 amino acids: CASSYGLVADTQYF. CDR3 bases: TGTGCCAGCAGTTATGGACTAGTGGCAGATACGCAGTATTTT.

This chain connects TRBV30 to TRBJ1-4; D not certain. Trimming removed 3 bases from V and 5 bases from J, with 16 bases in between. Germline assignment: CDR1 GTSNPN and CDR2 SVGIG (reference sequence). This CDR3 contains 15 residues. The CDR3 is CAWSASDRGNEKLFF. For the CDR3, the DNA is TGTGCCTGGAGCGCCTCTGACCGGGGAAATGAAAAACTGTTTTTT.

The chain recombines TRBV11-2 with TRBJ2-7; TRBD2 matches at 10 bases. The germline CDR1 and CDR2 sequences are SGHAT and FQNNGV. The CDR3 is made up of 15 amino acids. Trimming cost V 5 bases and J 0 bases; bases outside gene matches: 4. In DNA form, the CDR3 reads TGTGCCAGCAGCCTAGGACTAGCGGACTCCTACGAGCAGTACTTC. It yields the protein CASSLGLADSYEQYF.

V and J are TRBV11-3 and TRBJ2-1; TRBD1 is a possible D gene (6 bases). Trimming removed 6 bases from V and 1 base from J, with 10 bases in between. Per the germline V gene, CDR1 is SGHNT and CDR2 is YENEEA. The CDR3 runs 14 residues. The CDR3, as DNA: TGTGCCAGCAGTCGGACAGCTTCCTACAATGAGCAGTTCTTC. Its protein is CASSRTASYNEQFF.

The V call is TRBV29-1, the J call TRBJ2-7; the match to TRBD1 covers 8 bases. Trimming cost V 6 bases and J 2 bases; bases outside gene matches: 3. Germline CDR1 is SQVTM and CDR2 is ANQGSEA. This CDR3 region has 12 residues. The CDR3 sequence: CSVVQGAYEQYF. As DNA, the CDR3 is TGCAGCGTCGTACAGGGGGCCTACGAGCAGTACTTC.